This record concerns one T cell receptor beta chain sequence. Authors' analysis steps: Nucleated cell number was recorded as an estimate derived from reference gene primer amplification. Clones were read by immunoSEQ multiplex PCR, and TCRdb kept only the in-frame ones, dropping some. Clone size and V and J calls were adopted from that table, with D and trimming inferred from the DNA. This table holds 200,000 to 250,000 clones, roughly 80% found once. These data come from a study of blood T cell repertoires in COVID-19. The wider study: The United States, Italy and Spain supplied acute and convalescent COVID-19 samples. From T cells, B-cell-depleted T cells, or PBMCs came the material, which was cDNA or gDNA.

The CDR3 is made up of 14 amino acids. The ends lost 6 bases at V and 2 bases at J; junction bases unmatched: 6. Germline V lookup: CDR1 MNHEY, CDR2 SMNVEV (reference sequence). This receptor was obtained from a woman in her 70s with acute or convalescent COVID-19. The chain combines TRBV27 with TRBJ1-2; 7 positions match TRBD1. The sequenced sample was peripheral blood. For the CDR3, the DNA is TGTGCCAGCAGAACAACAGGGGCCAACTATGGCTACACCTTC. Encoded protein: CASRTTGANYGYTF.